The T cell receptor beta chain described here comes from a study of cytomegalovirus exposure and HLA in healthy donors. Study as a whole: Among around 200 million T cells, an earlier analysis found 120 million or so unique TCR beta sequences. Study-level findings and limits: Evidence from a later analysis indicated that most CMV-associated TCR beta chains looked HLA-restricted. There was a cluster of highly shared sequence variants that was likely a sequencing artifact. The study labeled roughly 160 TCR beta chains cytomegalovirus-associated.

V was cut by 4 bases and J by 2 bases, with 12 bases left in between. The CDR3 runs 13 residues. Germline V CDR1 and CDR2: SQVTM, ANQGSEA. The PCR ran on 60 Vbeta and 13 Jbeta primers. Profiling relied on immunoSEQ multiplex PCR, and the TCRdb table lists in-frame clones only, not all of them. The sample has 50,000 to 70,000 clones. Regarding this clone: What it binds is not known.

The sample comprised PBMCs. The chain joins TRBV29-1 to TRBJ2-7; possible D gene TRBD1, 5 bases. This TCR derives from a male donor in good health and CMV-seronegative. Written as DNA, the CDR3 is TGCAGCGTTGTAGGGAAAGGGGCCTACGAGCAGTACTTC. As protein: CSVVGKGAYEQYF.